The entry below gives a single T cell receptor beta chain sequence along with its context. What it binds is unknown. One junction end disagrees with the germline gene, perhaps due to a read error. This CDR3 is built from 14 residues. CDR1 and CDR2 from the germline V gene are DFQATT and SNEGSKA (reference sequence). This sample's RNA came from whole unsorted tissue. The data originate from a study of tumor and adjacent non-tumor tissue in lung cancer. Whole-study context: Some 4.1 million productive TCRbeta reads were obtained per sample on average. The study, taken as a whole, reports: Normal lung showed higher cumulative top 100 clone frequency than tumor. Patients with more diverse tumor TCRs had worse survival.

TCRbeta libraries were built with three rounds of nested PCR, modified from ARM-PCR. TCRdb ran MiXCR on the multiplex PCR reads and lists one entry per CDR3 protein. The data hold approximately 120,000 distinct CDR3 sequences, with more than 70% observed a single time. V gene TRBV20-1 combines with J gene TRBJ2-7; tentatively, D is TRBD2 (6 bases). Sequences were obtained from lung tumor tissue. The receptor's source is a woman aged 60-70 years with non-small cell lung cancer. The chain's CDR3 is CSALPTRGSYVQYF. In DNA form, the CDR3 reads TGCAGTGCTCTCCCGACTAGGGGCTCATACGTGCAGTACTTC.